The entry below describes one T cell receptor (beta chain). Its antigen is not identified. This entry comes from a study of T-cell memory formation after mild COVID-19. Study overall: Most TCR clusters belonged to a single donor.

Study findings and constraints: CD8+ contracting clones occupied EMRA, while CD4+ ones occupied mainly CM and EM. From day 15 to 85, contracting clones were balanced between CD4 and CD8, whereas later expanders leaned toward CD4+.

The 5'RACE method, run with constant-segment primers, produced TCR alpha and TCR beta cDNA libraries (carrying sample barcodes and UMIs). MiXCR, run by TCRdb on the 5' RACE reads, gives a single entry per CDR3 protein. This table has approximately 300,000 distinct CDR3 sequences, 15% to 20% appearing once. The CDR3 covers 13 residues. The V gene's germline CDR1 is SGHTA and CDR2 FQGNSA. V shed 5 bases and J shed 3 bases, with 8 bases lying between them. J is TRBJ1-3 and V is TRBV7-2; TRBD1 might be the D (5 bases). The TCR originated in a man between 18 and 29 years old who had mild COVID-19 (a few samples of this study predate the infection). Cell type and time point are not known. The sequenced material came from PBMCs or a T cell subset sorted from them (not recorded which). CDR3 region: CASSADSGNTIYF. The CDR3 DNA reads TGTGCCAGCAGCGCAGACAGTGGAAACACCATATATTTT.